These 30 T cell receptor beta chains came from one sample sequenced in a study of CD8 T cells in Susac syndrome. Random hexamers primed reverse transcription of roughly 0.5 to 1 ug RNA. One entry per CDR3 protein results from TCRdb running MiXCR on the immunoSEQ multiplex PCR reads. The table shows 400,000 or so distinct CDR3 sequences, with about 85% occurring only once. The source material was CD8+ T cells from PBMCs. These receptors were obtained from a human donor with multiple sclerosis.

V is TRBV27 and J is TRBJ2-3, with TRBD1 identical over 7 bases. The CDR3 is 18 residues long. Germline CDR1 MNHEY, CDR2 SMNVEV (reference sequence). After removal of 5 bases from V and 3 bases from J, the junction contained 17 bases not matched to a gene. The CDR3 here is CASSTVRTGDGFTDTQYF. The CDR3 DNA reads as TGTGCCAGCAGTACGGTCAGGACAGGCGACGGATTTACAGATACGCAGTATTTT.

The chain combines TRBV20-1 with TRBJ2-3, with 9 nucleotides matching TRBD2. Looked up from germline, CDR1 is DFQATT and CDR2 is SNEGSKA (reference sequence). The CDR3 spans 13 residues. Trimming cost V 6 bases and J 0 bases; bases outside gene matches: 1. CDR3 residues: CSATSGSTDTQYF. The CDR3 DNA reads TGCAGTGCCACTAGCGGGAGCACAGATACGCAGTATTTT.

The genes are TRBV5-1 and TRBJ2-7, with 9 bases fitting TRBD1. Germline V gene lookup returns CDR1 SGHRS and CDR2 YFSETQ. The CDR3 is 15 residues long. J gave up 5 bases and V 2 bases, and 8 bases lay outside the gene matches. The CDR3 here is CASSFGDRDFDEQYF. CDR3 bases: TGCGCCAGCAGCTTTGGGGACAGGGATTTCGACGAGCAGTACTTC.

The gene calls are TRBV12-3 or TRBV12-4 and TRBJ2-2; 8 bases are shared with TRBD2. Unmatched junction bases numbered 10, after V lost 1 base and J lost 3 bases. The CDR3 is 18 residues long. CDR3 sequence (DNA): TGTGCCAGCAGTTTAGGCAAACGGGGGGGTCTAGACACCGGGGAGCTGTTTTTT. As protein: CASSLGKRGGLDTGELFF.

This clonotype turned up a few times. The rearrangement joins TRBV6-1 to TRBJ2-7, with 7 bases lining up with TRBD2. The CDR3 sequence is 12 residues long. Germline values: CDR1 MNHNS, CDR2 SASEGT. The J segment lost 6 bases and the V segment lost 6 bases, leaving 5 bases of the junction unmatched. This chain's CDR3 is CASRGGSPEQYF. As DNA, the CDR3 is TGTGCCAGCAGGGGCGGGAGTCCCGAGCAGTACTTC.

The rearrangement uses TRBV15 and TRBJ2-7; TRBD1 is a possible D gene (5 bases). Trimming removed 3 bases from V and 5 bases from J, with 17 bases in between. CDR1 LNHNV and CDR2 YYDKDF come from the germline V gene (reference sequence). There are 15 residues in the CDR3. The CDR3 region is CATSRSGQGGHEQYF. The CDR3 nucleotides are TGTGCCACCAGCAGGTCGGGCCAGGGTGGTCACGAGCAGTACTTC. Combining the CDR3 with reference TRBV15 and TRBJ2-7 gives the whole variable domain DAMVIQNPRYQVTQFGKPVTLSCSQTLNHNVMYWYQQKSSQAPKLLFHYYDKDFNNEADTPDNFQSRRPNTSFCFLDIRSPGLGDTAMYLCATSRSGQGGHEQYFGPGTRLTVT.

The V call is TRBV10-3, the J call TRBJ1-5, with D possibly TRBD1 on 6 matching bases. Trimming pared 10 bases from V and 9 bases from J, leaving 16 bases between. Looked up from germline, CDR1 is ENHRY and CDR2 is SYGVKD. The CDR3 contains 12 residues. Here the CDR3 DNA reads TGTGCCACGGGGGGGCAGGAGGGGCCCCAGCATTTT. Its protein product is CATGGQEGPQHF.

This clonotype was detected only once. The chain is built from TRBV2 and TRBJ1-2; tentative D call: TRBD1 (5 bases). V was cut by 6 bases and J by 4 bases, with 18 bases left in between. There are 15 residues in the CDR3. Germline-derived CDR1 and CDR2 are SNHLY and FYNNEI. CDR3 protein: CASRQGTNGVYGYTF. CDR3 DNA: TGTGCCAGCAGACAAGGGACCAACGGGGTCTATGGCTACACCTTC.

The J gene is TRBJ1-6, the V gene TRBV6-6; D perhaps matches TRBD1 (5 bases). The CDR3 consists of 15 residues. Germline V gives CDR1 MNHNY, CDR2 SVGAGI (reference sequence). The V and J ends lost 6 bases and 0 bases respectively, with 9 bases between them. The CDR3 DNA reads TGTGCCAGCAGCCGGACAATCTCCTATAATTCACCCCTCCACTTT. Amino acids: CASSRTISYNSPLHF.

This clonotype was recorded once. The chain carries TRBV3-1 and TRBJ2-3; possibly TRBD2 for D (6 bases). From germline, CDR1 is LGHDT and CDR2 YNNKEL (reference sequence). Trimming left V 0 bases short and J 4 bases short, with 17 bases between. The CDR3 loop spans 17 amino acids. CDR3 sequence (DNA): TGTGCCAGCAGCCAAGATGAGGAGGGAAGGGGTCCAGATACGCAGTATTTT. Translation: CASSQDEEGRGPDTQYF.

Here the CDR3 DNA reads TGCAGTGCTAGAGATATATTTAGCCCTGACAATAATTCACCCCTCCACTTT. This sequence encodes CSARDIFSPDNNSPLHF. The genes are TRBV20-1 and TRBJ1-6; unclear D gene. CDR3 length equals 17 residues. The germline gives CDR1 DFQATT, CDR2 SNEGSKA (reference sequence). Trimming took 0 bases from V and 5 from J, leaving 17 bases between them.

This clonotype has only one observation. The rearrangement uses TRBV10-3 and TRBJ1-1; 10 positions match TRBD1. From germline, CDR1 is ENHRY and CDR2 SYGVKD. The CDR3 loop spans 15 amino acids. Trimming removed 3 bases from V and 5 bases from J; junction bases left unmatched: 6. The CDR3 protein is CAISDLGQGETEAFF. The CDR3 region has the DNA TGTGCCATCAGTGATCTTGGACAGGGGGAGACTGAAGCTTTCTTT.

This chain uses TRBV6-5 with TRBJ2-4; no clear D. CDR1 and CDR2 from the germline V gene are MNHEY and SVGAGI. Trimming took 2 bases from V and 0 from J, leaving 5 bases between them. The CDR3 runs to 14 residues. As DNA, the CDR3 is TGTGCCAGCAGTTACACCATAGCCAAAAACATTCAGTACTTC. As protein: CASSYTIAKNIQYF.

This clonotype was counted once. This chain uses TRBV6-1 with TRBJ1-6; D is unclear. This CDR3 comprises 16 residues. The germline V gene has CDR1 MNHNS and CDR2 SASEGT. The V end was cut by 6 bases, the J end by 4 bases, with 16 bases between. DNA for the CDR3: TGTGCCAGCAGCCCCGGGCGTCTCTTTTATAATTCACCCCTCCACTTT. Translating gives CASSPGRLFYNSPLHF.

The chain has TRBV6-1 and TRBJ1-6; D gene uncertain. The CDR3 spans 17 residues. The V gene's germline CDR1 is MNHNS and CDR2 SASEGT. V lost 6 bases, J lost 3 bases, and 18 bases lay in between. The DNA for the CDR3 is TGTGCCAGCAGACGACCAAGAGGACGCCTCTATAATTCACCCCTCCACTTT. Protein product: CASRRPRGRLYNSPLHF.

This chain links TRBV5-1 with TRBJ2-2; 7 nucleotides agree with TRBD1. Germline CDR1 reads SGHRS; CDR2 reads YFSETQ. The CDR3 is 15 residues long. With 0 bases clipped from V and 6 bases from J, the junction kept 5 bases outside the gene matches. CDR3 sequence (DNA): TGCGCCAGCAGCTTGGAGAGACAGGGATCCGGGGAGCTGTTTTTT. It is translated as CASSLERQGSGELFF.

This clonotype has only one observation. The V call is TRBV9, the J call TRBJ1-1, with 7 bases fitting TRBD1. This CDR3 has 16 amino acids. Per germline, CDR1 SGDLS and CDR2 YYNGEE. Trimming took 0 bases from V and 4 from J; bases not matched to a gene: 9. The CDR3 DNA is TGTGCCAGCAGCGTAGGAGAAGGGGGCTCGGGCACTGAAGCTTTCTTT. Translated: CASSVGEGGSGTEAFF.

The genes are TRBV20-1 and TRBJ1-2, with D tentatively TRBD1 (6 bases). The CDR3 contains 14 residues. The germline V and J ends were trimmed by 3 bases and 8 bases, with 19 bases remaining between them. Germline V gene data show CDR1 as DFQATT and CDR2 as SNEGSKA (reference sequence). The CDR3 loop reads CSASLQGGWGGYTF. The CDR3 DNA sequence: TGCAGTGCTAGCCTACAGGGAGGGTGGGGAGGCTACACCTTC.

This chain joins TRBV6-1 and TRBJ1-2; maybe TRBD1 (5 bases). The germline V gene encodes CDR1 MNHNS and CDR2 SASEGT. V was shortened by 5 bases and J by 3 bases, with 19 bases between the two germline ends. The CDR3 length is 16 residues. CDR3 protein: CASSKGPIPLDYGYTF. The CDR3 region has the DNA TGTGCCAGCAGTAAGGGACCCATCCCTCTGGACTATGGCTACACCTTC.

The CDR3 DNA follows: TGTGCCAGCAGCGTAGAAGGCGGGCTTAGCTCCTACGAGCAGTACTTC. This gives the protein CASSVEGGLSSYEQYF. This chain uses TRBV9 with TRBJ2-7; maybe TRBD2 (5 bases). Deletions cut 0 bases from V and 0 bases from J, with 13 bases between. CDR1 and CDR2 from the germline V gene are SGDLS and YYNGEE. CDR3 length equals 16 residues. Full variable domain (missing parts from reference TRBV9 and TRBJ2-7): DSGVTQTPKHLITATGQRVTLRCSPRSGDLSVYWYQQSLDQGLQFLIQYYNGEERAKGNILERFSAQQFPDLHSELNLSSLELGDSALYFCASSVEGGLSSYEQYFGPGTRLTVT.

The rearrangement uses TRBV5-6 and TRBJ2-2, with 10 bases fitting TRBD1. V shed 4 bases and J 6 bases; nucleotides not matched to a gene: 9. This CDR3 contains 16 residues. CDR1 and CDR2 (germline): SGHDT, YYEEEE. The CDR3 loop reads CASSTVGQGISGELFF. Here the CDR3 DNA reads TGTGCCAGCAGCACCGTGGGACAGGGGATATCCGGGGAGCTGTTTTTT.

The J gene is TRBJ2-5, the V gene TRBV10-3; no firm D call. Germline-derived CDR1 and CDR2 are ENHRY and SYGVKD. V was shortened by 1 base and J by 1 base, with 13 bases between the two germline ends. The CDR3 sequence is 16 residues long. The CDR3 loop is CAISEFTGSSQETQYF. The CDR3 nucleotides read TGTGCCATCAGTGAGTTTACTGGTAGTAGCCAAGAGACCCAGTACTTC.

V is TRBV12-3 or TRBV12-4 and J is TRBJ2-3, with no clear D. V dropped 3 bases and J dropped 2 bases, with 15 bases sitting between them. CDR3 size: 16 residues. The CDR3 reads CASSFSSSHSTDTQYF. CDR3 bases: TGTGCCAGCAGTTTCAGCTCCTCACATTCCACAGATACGCAGTATTTT.

The CDR3 DNA is TGCAGCGGCCGGGACGGACCCTACGAGCAGTACTTC. Its protein is CSGRDGPYEQYF. The V call is TRBV29-1, the J call TRBJ2-7; D is tentatively TRBD1 or TRBD2 (5 bases each). CDR3 length: 12 residues. The ends were cut back, 7 bases at V and 2 bases at J, with 12 bases in the middle. The germline V gene encodes CDR1 SQVTM and CDR2 ANQGSEA.

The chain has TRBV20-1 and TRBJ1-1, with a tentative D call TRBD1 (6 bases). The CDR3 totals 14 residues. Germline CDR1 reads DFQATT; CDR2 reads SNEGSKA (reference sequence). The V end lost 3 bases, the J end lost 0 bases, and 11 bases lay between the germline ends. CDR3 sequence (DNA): TGCAGTGCTAGTACAGGGCCGATGAACACTGAAGCTTTCTTT. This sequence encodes CSASTGPMNTEAFF.

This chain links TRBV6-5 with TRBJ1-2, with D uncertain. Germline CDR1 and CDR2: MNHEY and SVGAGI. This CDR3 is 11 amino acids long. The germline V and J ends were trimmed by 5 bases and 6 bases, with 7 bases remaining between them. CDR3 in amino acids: CASSHGDGYTF. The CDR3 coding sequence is TGTGCCAGCAGTCACGGGGATGGCTACACCTTC.

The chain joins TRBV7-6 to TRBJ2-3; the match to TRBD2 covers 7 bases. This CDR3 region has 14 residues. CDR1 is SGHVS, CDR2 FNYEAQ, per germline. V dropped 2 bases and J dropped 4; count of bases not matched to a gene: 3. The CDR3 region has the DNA TGTGCCAGCAGCTTACAGGGAGGGGCAGATACGCAGTATTTT. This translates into CASSLQGGADTQYF.

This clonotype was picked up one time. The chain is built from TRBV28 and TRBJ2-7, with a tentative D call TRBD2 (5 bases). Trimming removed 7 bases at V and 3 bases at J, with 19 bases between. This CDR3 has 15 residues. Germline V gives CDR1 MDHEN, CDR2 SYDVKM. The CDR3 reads CASTHGGPPGYEQYF. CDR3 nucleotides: TGTGCCAGCACCCACGGAGGCCCCCCCGGCTACGAGCAGTACTTC.

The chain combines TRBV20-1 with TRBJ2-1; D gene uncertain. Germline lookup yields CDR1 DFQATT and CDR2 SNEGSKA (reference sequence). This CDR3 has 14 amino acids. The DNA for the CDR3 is TGCAGCATAGCAGATAATAGGGATCGTAATGAGCAGTTCTTC. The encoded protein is CSIADNRDRNEQFF.

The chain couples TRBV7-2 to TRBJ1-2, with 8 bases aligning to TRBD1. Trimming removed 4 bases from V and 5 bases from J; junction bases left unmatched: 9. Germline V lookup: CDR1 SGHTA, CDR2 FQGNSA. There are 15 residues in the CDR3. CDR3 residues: CASSWTGPAGYGYTF. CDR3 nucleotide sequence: TGTGCCAGCAGCTGGACAGGGCCGGCCGGATATGGCTACACCTTC.